This is a list of T cell receptor beta chains from one sample in a study of blood T cells in healthy people across ages. TCRdb ran MiXCR on the 5' RACE reads and lists one entry per CDR3 protein. The profile shows around 870,000 distinct CDR3 sequences, about 30% of them singletons. The sequenced sample consisted of blood. These receptors all come from a woman older than 75 in good health. The CDR3 runs from the conserved cysteine through the conserved F or W. Clone size is stated in some rows and not others, as once, few, many or a class when expanded.

j_gene | v_gene | abundance | CDR3aa
TRBJ2-3 | TRBV15 | many | CATSRDLKAGGRTDTQYF
TRBJ2-7 | TRBV20-1 | many | CSATHPTGDEQYF
TRBJ2-7 | TRBV12-5 | NA | CASCLDPGTGSYEQYF
TRBJ2-1 | TRBV27 | NA | CASSYEVRAGGPGEQFF
TRBJ1-2 | TRBV2 | few | CASKAIQSKGDYGYTF
TRBJ2-3 | TRBV11-2 | NA | CASSLSLSTSWVASTDTQYF
TRBJ1-4 | TRBV12-3/TRBV12-4 | once | CASSTDTDGTTNEKLFF
TRBJ1-1 | TRBV12-3/TRBV12-4 | NA | CASSLIRQGRPEAFF
TRBJ2-3 | TRBV12-3/TRBV12-4 | few | CASNLGGRLDTQYF
TRBJ2-5 | TRBV20-1 | few | CSATGRGETQYF
TRBJ2-1 | TRBV27 | many | CASSLSRTGIYEQFF
TRBJ1-2 | TRBV5-1 | many | CASSLDGAGGLAGYTF